This T cell receptor beta chain was found in a study of beta chain features in type 1 diabetes. Findings and limits, study-wide: In type 1 diabetes patients, VDJ junctions had fewer insertions; deletions at these junctions were more frequent. Researchers cautioned that cDNA sequencing could over-represent cells with high TCR expression. Naive, central memory and Treg TCRB repertoires appeared more alike in patients than in healthy donors. There was no resolution here of whether HLA type influences TCRB rearrangement.

Isolated RNA was reverse transcribed in full, so expressed TCRB transcripts were sequenced. Profiling relied on immunoSEQ multiplex PCR, and the TCRdb table lists in-frame clones only, not all of them. Among a few hundred thousand clones listed, roughly an eighth were seen once. Concerning this clone itself: Its antigen is currently unknown.

The CDR3 extends over 12 amino acids. Germline V gene data show CDR1 as SGHDT and CDR2 as YYEEEE. V shed 4 bases, J shed 4 bases, and the junction held 2 bases outside the gene matches. The sequence was collected from a man aged 18 to 30 in good health. V gene TRBV5-6 combines with J gene TRBJ2-7, with TRBD1 matching over 7 bases. Sequenced material: naive CD4+ T cells from blood. CDR3 loop: CASSTTGYEQYF. The CDR3 region has the DNA TGTGCCAGCAGCACGACAGGGTACGAGCAGTACTTC.